This is a list of T cell receptor beta chains from one sample in a study of blood T cells in healthy people across ages. Using its own MiXCR run on the 5' RACE reads, TCRdb lists one record per CDR3 protein. The sample contains about 930,000 distinct CDR3 sequences, almost 30% of which appear only once. This same sample was also taken into another study, of T cells of mothers and their children.

Material: blood. The receptors shown here come from a woman in her 40s in good health. The CDR3 runs from the conserved cysteine through the conserved F or W. The size of a clone is reported for some rows only, either as once, few or many, or as a class for expanded clones.

size,J,V,CDR3
-,TRBJ1-1,TRBV29-1,CSGWENTEAFF
-,TRBJ2-2,TRBV4-2,CASSQESREDGELFF
few,TRBJ2-1,TRBV5-6,CASSLGWGGYNEQFF
many,TRBJ2-1,TRBV7-3,CASSWTSGGANEQFF
-,TRBJ2-7,TRBV27,CASSWGDSTYEQYF
-,TRBJ2-1,TRBV3-1,CASSPGEGYNEQFF
-,TRBJ1-2,TRBV9,CASSSRTGSRGSDGYTF
-,TRBJ2-3,TRBV7-2,CASSFSGAAQITQYF
-,TRBJ2-1,TRBV7-3,CASSLRTSGGARNEQFF
few,TRBJ2-3,TRBV7-2,CASSLARRLAGGLVDTQYF
few,TRBJ1-4,TRBV28,CASSKQATNEKLFF
few,TRBJ2-7,TRBV11-2,CASSWGGMTYEQYF
-,TRBJ2-1,TRBV7-9,CASSVGTGVDEQFF
-,TRBJ1-1,TRBV28,CASSDIQGIAEAFF
few,TRBJ1-5,TRBV2,CASRATGFRQPQHF
many,TRBJ2-5,TRBV5-6,CASSLESTSGGTQYF